This TCR beta chain was captured by sequencing in a study of low-dose radiotherapy and immunotherapy resistance in tumors. At the level of the study: Cohort 1 received 0.5 Gy per fraction every 2 weeks, totaling 6.5 Gy. Cohort 2, a group dosed every two weeks at 1 Gy per fraction, received 13 Gy in total over 26 weeks.

Gene-specific TRAV and TRBV primers were used for first-strand cDNA, covering alpha and beta chains. Both a constant-region primer and a V-primer adapter served to amplify TCRs across roughly 22 PCR cycles. In TCRdb, the reads were re-called with MiXCR into one record per CDR3 protein. The sample yields around 68,000 distinct CDR3 sequences, more than 20% seen once. Time point meaning: before trial treatment. Nivolumab, ipilimumab, aspirin, low-dose cyclophosphamide and low-dose radiotherapy were given to donors. The trim removed 3 bases at V and 6 bases at J, leaving 16 bases unmatched. The CDR3 consists of 18 residues. Looked up from germline, CDR1 is MGHDK and CDR2 is SYGVNS. This clonotype was seen ten or more times.

This TCR derives from a male donor with rectosigmoid adenocarcinoma. The chain employs TRBV25-1 and TRBJ2-1; TRBD1 agrees at 8 bases. This specimen consisted of PBMCs, obtained before treatment. CDR3 protein: CASSDPVSGGRGFNEQFF. The DNA of the CDR3 is TGTGCCAGCAGTGACCCAGTTTCAGGGGGCCGAGGTTTCAATGAGCAGTTCTTC. The whole variable domain, filled in from reference TRBV25-1 and TRBJ2-1, reads EADIYQTPRYLVIGTGKKITLECSQTMGHDKMYWYQQDPGMELHLIHYSYGVNSTEKGDLSSESTVSRIRTEHFPLTLESARPSHTSQYLCASSDPVSGGRGFNEQFFGPGTRLTVL.